Listed below are T cell receptor beta chains from one sample, sequenced in a study of shared clonotypes between healthy human individuals. Using immunoSEQ multiplex PCR, the repertoire was profiled, and TCRdb retains in-frame clones only, with some absent. The sample yields under 2,500,000 clones, under 97% seen once. Material: naive CD4+ T cells sorted from blood. These receptor sequences come from a young man in good health. Each CDR3 is given with its conserved first and last residue. The D gene is left open where the match is weak. Where a row states a size, it is once, few, many or the class of an expanded clone; other rows omit it.

clone_size: .
d_call: TRBD2
v_call: TRBV6-5
j_call: TRBJ2-5
cdr3_aa: CASRNSGGTWYF
cdr3_nt: TGTGCCAGCAGAAATAGCGGGGGGACGTGGTACTTC

clone_size: .
d_call: TRBD1
v_call: TRBV5-1
j_call: TRBJ1-4
cdr3_aa: CASSLVGGQGSATNEKLFF
cdr3_nt: TGCGCCAGCAGCTTGGTAGGCGGACAGGGATCTGCAACTAATGAAAAACTGTTTTTT

clone_size: .
d_call: .
v_call: TRBV28
j_call: TRBJ1-6
cdr3_aa: CASSSFPSRGGRRGIYNSPLHF
cdr3_nt: TGTGCCAGCAGCTCGTTCCCCTCCCGCGGGGGGCGTAGGGGCATATATAATTCACCCCTCCACTTT

clone_size: .
d_call: .
v_call: TRBV4-1
j_call: TRBJ1-2
cdr3_aa: CASSQILQDLEGYTF
cdr3_nt: TGCGCCAGCAGCCAAATTTTACAGGACTTGGAAGGCTACACCTTC

clone_size: .
d_call: .
v_call: TRBV30
j_call: TRBJ1-1
cdr3_aa: CAWTQGFNTEAFF
cdr3_nt: TGTGCCTGGACCCAGGGTTTCAACACTGAAGCTTTCTTT

clone_size: .
d_call: TRBD1
v_call: TRBV5-4
j_call: TRBJ1-2
cdr3_aa: CASSYGQAWIYGYTF
cdr3_nt: TGTGCCAGCAGCTATGGACAGGCCTGGATCTATGGCTACACCTTC

clone_size: .
d_call: TRBD2
v_call: TRBV5-6
j_call: TRBJ2-7
cdr3_aa: CASSLIGSGRAKNEQYF
cdr3_nt: TGTGCCAGCAGCTTGATTGGTAGCGGGAGGGCCAAGAACGAGCAGTACTTC

clone_size: .
d_call: TRBD1
v_call: TRBV5-4
j_call: TRBJ1-1
cdr3_aa: CASSPPGTGGANTEAFF
cdr3_nt: TGTGCCAGCAGCCCCCCCGGGACAGGGGGCGCGAACACTGAAGCTTTCTTT

clone_size: once
d_call: TRBD1
v_call: TRBV7-9
j_call: TRBJ1-4
cdr3_aa: CASSRLRDRDEKLFF
cdr3_nt: TGTGCCAGCAGCAGACTCCGGGACAGGGATGAAAAACTGTTTTTT

clone_size: .
d_call: TRBD2
v_call: TRBV7-2
j_call: TRBJ2-2
cdr3_aa: CASRRGATGELFF
cdr3_nt: TGTGCCAGCAGGCGGGGGGCTACCGGGGAGCTGTTTTTT

clone_size: once
d_call: .
v_call: TRBV15
j_call: TRBJ1-2
cdr3_aa: CATSRDGGNYGYTF
cdr3_nt: TGTGCCACCAGCAGAGATGGGGGTAACTATGGCTACACCTTC

clone_size: once
d_call: .
v_call: TRBV11-2
j_call: TRBJ2-2
cdr3_aa: CASSLGGSVTGELFF
cdr3_nt: TGTGCCAGCAGCTTGGGCGGGTCGGTCACCGGGGAGCTGTTTTTT

clone_size: .
d_call: TRBD2
v_call: TRBV14
j_call: TRBJ2-3
cdr3_aa: CASGLAGSKDTQYF
cdr3_nt: TGTGCCAGCGGACTAGCGGGATCAAAAGATACGCAGTATTTT

clone_size: .
d_call: .
v_call: TRBV10-3
j_call: TRBJ2-7
cdr3_aa: CAISEGSPYEQYF
cdr3_nt: TGTGCCATCAGTGAGGGCAGCCCCTACGAGCAGTACTTC

clone_size: .
d_call: TRBD2
v_call: TRBV27
j_call: TRBJ2-3
cdr3_aa: CASSLRAGGLRDTQYF
cdr3_nt: TGTGCCAGCAGTTTAAGAGCGGGGGGGCTTAGAGATACGCAGTATTTT

clone_size: once
d_call: .
v_call: TRBV6-1
j_call: TRBJ1-5
cdr3_aa: CASSVRSNQPQHF
cdr3_nt: TGTGCCAGCAGTGTCAGAAGCAATCAGCCCCAGCATTTT

clone_size: .
d_call: .
v_call: TRBV30
j_call: TRBJ1-1
cdr3_aa: CAWGQLNTEAFF
cdr3_nt: TGTGCCTGGGGACAACTGAACACTGAAGCTTTCTTT

clone_size: .
d_call: .
v_call: TRBV6-1
j_call: TRBJ1-1
cdr3_aa: CASSELTGGTEAFF
cdr3_nt: TGTGCCAGCAGTGAACTGACGGGGGGCACTGAAGCTTTCTTT

clone_size: .
d_call: .
v_call: TRBV5-1
j_call: TRBJ1-1
cdr3_aa: CASSLDEQATLEAFF
cdr3_nt: TGCGCCAGCAGCTTGGACGAACAGGCAACCCTTGAAGCTTTCTTT

clone_size: .
d_call: TRBD1
v_call: TRBV7-6
j_call: TRBJ2-7
cdr3_aa: CASSLVQGAPYEQYF
cdr3_nt: TGTGCCAGCAGCTTAGTGCAGGGGGCACCGTACGAGCAGTACTTC

clone_size: .
d_call: .
v_call: TRBV6-5
j_call: TRBJ2-7
cdr3_aa: CASSPYGGGEQYF
cdr3_nt: TGTGCCAGCAGCCCGTACGGGGGCGGCGAGCAGTACTTC